This T cell receptor (beta chain) was documented in a study of control samples from healthy donors and cancer patients. CDR1 is MNHEY and CDR2 is SVGAGI in the germline V gene. The CDR3 has 15 amino acids. Trimming removed 2 bases at V and 0 bases at J, with 8 bases between. The table came from immunoSEQ multiplex PCR; TCRdb's copy has only in-frame clones and leaves some out. The repertoire consists of roughly 170,000 clones, with roughly 94% occurring once and the leading ten covering 1.2% to 1.5%. The specimen was blood. This TCR was recovered from a woman aged 18-35 years in good health. The chain has TRBV6-5 and TRBJ1-3; possible D gene TRBD1, 5 bases. CDR3 residues: CASSYGHNSGNTIYF. The CDR3 nucleotides read TGTGCCAGCAGTTACGGACACAACTCTGGAAACACCATATATTTT.